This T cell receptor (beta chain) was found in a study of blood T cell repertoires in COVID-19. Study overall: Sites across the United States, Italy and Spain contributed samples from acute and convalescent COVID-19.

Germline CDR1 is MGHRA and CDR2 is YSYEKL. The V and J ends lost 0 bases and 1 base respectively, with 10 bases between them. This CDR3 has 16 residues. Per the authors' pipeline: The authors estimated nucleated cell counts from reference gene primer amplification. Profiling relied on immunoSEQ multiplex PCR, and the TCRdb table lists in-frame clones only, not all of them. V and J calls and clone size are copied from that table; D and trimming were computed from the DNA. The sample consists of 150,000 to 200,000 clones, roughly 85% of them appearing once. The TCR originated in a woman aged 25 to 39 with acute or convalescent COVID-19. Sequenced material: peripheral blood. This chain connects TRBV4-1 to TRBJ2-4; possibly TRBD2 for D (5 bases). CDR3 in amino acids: CASSQEADGAKNIQYF. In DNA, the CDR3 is TGCGCCAGCAGCCAAGAAGCGGATGGGGCCAAAAACATTCAGTACTTC.